One sample yielded the 24 T cell receptor beta chains listed below, sequenced in a study of cytotoxic CD8 clonotypes in ibrutinib-treated CLL (dated by TCRdb to the early 2020s). The sample's time point, from its label and the paper: 20 to 25 months on ibrutinib. Libraries were constructed by the immunoSEQ multiplex PCR assay. The immuneACCESS repertoire file appears here via TCRdb, limited to in-frame rearrangements. These files lack a portion of the clones; in checked studies, under half of the deficit traces to unresolved V genes, and the cause of the others is not known. This sample holds roughly 250,000 clones; 70% were observed only once. Approximately 15% of the sample is taken by the ten largest. This specimen consisted of PBMCs, obtained after 24 months of ibrutinib treatment. These receptors originate from a human donor with chronic lymphocytic leukemia.

This chain uses TRBV5-4 with TRBJ2-5, with 8 positions matching TRBD2. CDR3 size: 14 residues. Germline assignment: CDR1 SGHNT and CDR2 YYREEE (reference sequence). Trimming removed 4 bases from V and 5 bases from J; junction bases left unmatched: 7. The CDR3 here is CASSPGGGGETQYF. CDR3 nucleotide sequence: TGTGCCAGCAGCCCGGGAGGGGGTGGGGAGACCCAGTACTTC.

The chain is built from TRBV7-9 and TRBJ1-1, with D unresolved. The CDR3 spans 18 residues. Trimming shortened V by 1 base and J by 0 bases, and 18 bases separated the two germline ends. Germline CDR1 and CDR2: SEHNR and FQNEAQ (reference sequence). The CDR3 region is CASSLEYTGIGMNTEAFF. The CDR3 nucleotides are TGTGCCAGCAGCTTAGAGTATACGGGTATTGGCATGAACACTGAAGCTTTCTTT.

This chain uses TRBV10-3 with TRBJ2-7; perhaps TRBD2 as D (7 bases). Trimming shortened V by 6 bases and J by 9 bases, and 15 bases separated the two germline ends. This CDR3 has 12 residues. CDR1 and CDR2 (germline): ENHRY, SYGVKD. The CDR3 spells CAISLGGDTQYF. CDR3 coding DNA: TGTGCCATCAGCCTAGGGGGGGACACGCAGTACTTC.

The CDR3 loop is CASGWTSGSNEQFF. CDR3 in DNA: TGTGCCAGCGGCTGGACTAGCGGGAGCAATGAGCAGTTCTTC. The chain has TRBV7-2 and TRBJ2-1; TRBD2 matches 13 bases. With 8 bases clipped from V and 6 bases from J, the junction kept 4 bases outside the gene matches. The CDR3 has 14 residues. Germline V gene sequence: CDR1 SGHTA, CDR2 FQGNSA.

This clone was seen ten or more times. This chain joins TRBV19 and TRBJ1-5; TRBD1 matches 7 bases. This CDR3 contains 17 residues. V was pared by 5 bases and J by 4 bases, with 14 bases of the junction left unmatched. Germline CDR1 is LNHDA and CDR2 is SQIVND (reference sequence). CDR3 sequence reads: CASSGTGAVELNQPQHF. The CDR3 DNA follows: TGTGCCAGTAGTGGAACAGGGGCCGTAGAATTGAATCAGCCCCAGCATTTT.

The genes are TRBV11-2 and TRBJ1-2, with D uncertain. Per germline, CDR1 SGHAT and CDR2 FQNNGV. V was pared by 5 bases and J by 3 bases, with 22 bases between. The CDR3 is made up of 17 amino acids. CDR3 DNA: TGTGCCAGCAGCCCGCCCCCAAGGGCCCAAACGGACTATGGCTACACCTTC. It encodes CASSPPPRAQTDYGYTF.

This sequence joins TRBV4-2 and TRBJ2-7; D gene ambiguous. CDR1 is LGHNA, CDR2 YNFKEQ, per germline. The CDR3 loop spans 13 amino acids. V was shortened by 1 base and J by 2 bases, with 6 bases between the two germline ends. The CDR3 spells CASSQVLTYEQYF. The CDR3 nucleotides are TGTGCCAGCAGCCAAGTCCTGACCTACGAGCAGTACTTC.

The chain employs TRBV6-6 and TRBJ2-3, with D possibly TRBD1 on 6 matching bases. Germline CDR1 MNHNY, CDR2 SVGAGI (reference sequence). The CDR3 has 14 amino acids. The V end lost 4 bases, the J end lost 0 bases, and 8 bases lay between the germline ends. This CDR3 is CASSWDKSTDTQYF. CDR3 sequence (DNA): TGTGCCAGCAGTTGGGACAAGAGCACAGATACGCAGTATTTT.

This clone was seen a single time. The chain joins TRBV25-1 to TRBJ1-2, with 7 nucleotides matching TRBD1. Germline V CDR1 and CDR2: MGHDK, SYGVNS. V lost 0 bases to trimming and J lost 2 bases; unmatched junction nucleotides: 3. The CDR3 has 15 amino acids. The CDR3 sequence is CASSEYGGQNYGYTF. The DNA of the CDR3 is TGTGCCAGCAGTGAATATGGGGGACAGAACTATGGCTACACCTTC.

The gene calls are TRBV30 and TRBJ2-1; D call uncertain. This CDR3 has 12 residues. Trimming took 5 bases from V and 8 from J, leaving 13 bases between them. Looked up from germline, CDR1 is GTSNPN and CDR2 is SVGIG (reference sequence). The CDR3 loop is CAWGVLSDEQFF. CDR3 coding DNA: TGTGCCTGGGGAGTACTCTCGGATGAGCAGTTCTTC.

This clone appeared a few times. V and J are TRBV28 and TRBJ2-5; weak D call: TRBD2 (6 bases). This CDR3 comprises 12 residues. V was clipped by 7 bases and J by 4 bases, with 10 bases between them. Germline V CDR1 and CDR2: MDHEN, SYDVKM. CDR3 DNA sequence: TGTGCCAGCAACGGCGGGGCAGAGACCCAGTACTTC. This codes for CASNGGAETQYF.

This clone occurred a few times. This chain links TRBV5-1 with TRBJ2-2; 9 bases fit TRBD2. V lost 1 base, J lost 4 bases, and 2 bases stayed unmatched. CDR1 is SGHRS and CDR2 is YFSETQ in the germline V gene. The CDR3 has 15 amino acids. This chain's CDR3 is CASSLQTSGTGELFF. DNA for the CDR3: TGCGCCAGCAGCTTGCAGACTAGCGGCACCGGGGAGCTGTTTTTT.

The chain has TRBV6-5 and TRBJ2-1; 10 nucleotides line up with TRBD2. The CDR3 spans 14 residues. Germline CDR1 and CDR2: MNHEY and SVGAGI. Germline trimming cut 6 bases from V and 9 bases from J; bases unmatched to any gene: 8. The chain's CDR3 is CASSITSGKVEQFF. DNA of the CDR3: TGTGCCAGCAGCATCACTAGCGGGAAGGTTGAGCAGTTCTTC.

This chain links TRBV27 with TRBJ1-1; D not resolved. Germline CDR1 reads MNHEY; CDR2 reads SMNVEV (reference sequence). The CDR3 covers 16 residues. V lost 1 base and J 4 bases, leaving 16 bases between the germline ends. This CDR3 is CASSLWVGDPFTEAFF. The DNA for the CDR3 is TGTGCCAGCAGTTTATGGGTTGGTGATCCTTTCACTGAAGCTTTCTTT.

The chain has TRBV4-3 and TRBJ1-1; D remains ambiguous. Looked up from germline, CDR1 is LGHNA and CDR2 is YSLEER. Trimming took off 2 bases at V and 3 bases at J, with 13 bases between the two ends. This CDR3 comprises 15 residues. The CDR3 is CASSQISVLHTEAFF. DNA for the CDR3: TGCGCCAGCAGCCAAATCTCAGTGCTTCACACTGAAGCTTTCTTT.

The genes are TRBV27 and TRBJ2-7; 9 nucleotides align to TRBD1. The CDR3 runs 14 residues. Germline V gives CDR1 MNHEY, CDR2 SMNVEV (reference sequence). With V trimmed by 3 bases and J by 2 bases, 2 bases remained unmatched. The CDR3 nucleotides are TGTGCCAGCAGTTTCGGGACAGGGACCTACGAGCAGTACTTC. Amino acid sequence: CASSFGTGTYEQYF.

The chain employs TRBV19 and TRBJ2-3, with a tentative D call TRBD2 (5 bases). CDR3 length: 15 amino acids. The V end was cut by 4 bases, the J end by 4 bases, with 15 bases between. Germline V gives CDR1 LNHDA, CDR2 SQIVND (reference sequence). CDR3 sequence reads: CASSRGIISADTQYF. CDR3 in DNA: TGTGCCAGTAGTAGAGGGATAATAAGTGCAGATACGCAGTATTTT.

The rearrangement joins TRBV28 to TRBJ1-2; tentatively, D is TRBD1 (5 bases). This CDR3 is 17 amino acids long. CDR1 MDHEN and CDR2 SYDVKM come from the germline V gene. V was trimmed by 4 bases and J by 2 bases, leaving 20 bases between them. The CDR3 DNA reads TGTGCCAGCAGTTCACAAGGAAGAACGGGACGGAACTATGGCTACACCTTC. This codes for CASSSQGRTGRNYGYTF.

The chain has TRBV29-1 and TRBJ1-1; D is undetermined. The CDR3 totals 14 residues. Germline loops: CDR1 SQVTM, CDR2 ANQGSEA. V was trimmed by 7 bases and J by 0 bases, leaving 15 bases between them. In DNA, the CDR3 is TGCAGCGCGCAAACAGCGATCATGAACACTGAAGCTTTCTTT. Residues: CSAQTAIMNTEAFF.

The chain employs TRBV2 and TRBJ2-5; D remains ambiguous. Germline V CDR1 and CDR2: SNHLY, FYNNEI. There are 14 residues in the CDR3. V lost 8 bases to trimming and J lost 0 bases, with 13 bases between them. Here the CDR3 DNA reads TGTGCCAGCGATGAACAGAGAAACCAAGAGACCCAGTACTTC. Encoded protein: CASDEQRNQETQYF.

This chain joins TRBV28 and TRBJ1-2; 9 bases line up with TRBD1. CDR1 and CDR2 (germline): MDHEN, SYDVKM. The CDR3 spans 15 residues. Losses at the gene ends were 6 bases for V and 6 bases for J; bases not matched to a gene: 11. Here the CDR3 reads CASSLTGGSEDGYTF. The CDR3 DNA follows: TGTGCCAGCAGCCTCACAGGGGGCTCGGAGGATGGCTACACCTTC.

The chain employs TRBV19 and TRBJ1-2, with D unclear. The V end was cut by 7 bases, the J end by 6 bases, with 15 bases between. This CDR3 is 13 amino acids long. Germline V CDR1 and CDR2: LNHDA, SQIVND (reference sequence). CDR3 sequence reads: CASMGREKNGYTF. In nucleotides, the CDR3 is TGTGCCAGTATGGGCCGGGAGAAGAATGGCTACACCTTC.

This clone was seen only a few times. The chain couples TRBV7-9 to TRBJ1-1, with 10 bases identical to TRBD1. This CDR3 comprises 14 residues. Germline trimming cut 6 bases from V and 6 bases from J; bases unmatched to any gene: 7. Germline CDR1 reads SEHNR; CDR2 reads FQNEAQ (reference sequence). CDR3 DNA: TGTGCCAGCAGAGCCGAGGGGACAGGGGCTGAAGCTTTCTTT. Amino acid sequence: CASRAEGTGAEAFF.

This clone was seen a handful of times. The rearrangement joins TRBV19 to TRBJ2-7; the D gene is possibly TRBD2 (5 bases). The V and J ends lost 5 bases and 9 bases respectively, with 17 bases between them. The V gene's germline CDR1 is LNHDA and CDR2 SQIVND (reference sequence). The CDR3 contains 13 residues. CDR3 in amino acids: CASSPRDVVGQYF. The CDR3 DNA is TGTGCCAGTAGTCCCCGGGATGTAGTCGGGCAGTACTTC.